The 27 T cell receptor beta chains below all came from one sample that was sequenced in a study of CD8+CD57+ T cells in acquired aplastic anemia. Genomic DNA acted as the template from which TCR beta VDJ combination and CDR3 sequence profiling were carried out. TCRdb re-called the reads with MiXCR, one entry per CDR3 protein. The table lists around 150,000 distinct CDR3 sequences, roughly 43% of them singletons. Sequencing was done on patients that had shown CD8+CD57+ cell expansion by flow cytometry. Input material: sorted CD4+, CD8+, or CD8+CD57+ T cells (not recorded which) from PBMCs. Receptors originate from a human donor with aplastic anemia.

This clonotype was detected a few times. The chain uses TRBV29-1 and TRBJ1-6, with D uncertain. This CDR3 has 12 residues. Germline V gives CDR1 SQVTM, CDR2 ANQGSEA. The V gene lost 6 bases and the J gene lost 10 bases, with 13 bases spanning the gap. The CDR3 sequence is CSVRPEFSPLHF. DNA for the CDR3: TGCAGCGTCCGACCGGAGTTCTCACCCCTCCACTTT. The variable domain in full, completed from reference TRBV29-1 and TRBJ1-6, reads SAVISQKPSRDICQRGTSLTIQCQVDSQVTMMFWYRQQPGQSLTLIATANQGSEATYESGFVIDKFPISRPNLTFSTLTVSNMSPEDSSIYLCSVRPEFSPLHFGNGTRLTVT.

The CDR3 is CASSEAGGQYF. In nucleotides, the CDR3 is TGTGCCAGCAGTGAAGCCGGGGGTCAGTACTTC. The chain carries TRBV2 and TRBJ2-7, with D possibly being TRBD2 (6 bases). The CDR3 covers 11 residues. The ends were cut back, 0 bases at V and 10 bases at J, with 7 bases in the middle. Germline V gene lookup returns CDR1 SNHLY and CDR2 FYNNEI.

CDR3 residues: CASSISTEAFF. Here the CDR3 DNA reads TGTGCCAGCAGCATCTCAACGGAAGCTTTCTTT. V is TRBV7-9 and J is TRBJ1-1; D gene ambiguous. Trimming stripped 5 bases from V and 8 bases from J, with 9 bases between. CDR1 and CDR2 from the germline V gene are SEHNR and FQNEAQ (reference sequence). The length of the CDR3 is 11 residues.

This clonotype was seen many times. CDR3 DNA: TGTGCCAGCAGCCAAGGGGAGGGACTAGCGGGAGCGGCTAGGGAGACCCAGTACTTC. Encoded protein: CASSQGEGLAGAARETQYF. The chain couples TRBV4-2 to TRBJ2-5; 14 nucleotides line up with TRBD2. Germline values: CDR1 LGHNA, CDR2 YNFKEQ. CDR3 length: 19 amino acids. V trimming: 1 base; J trimming: 5 bases; junction bases outside the gene matches: 12.

This clonotype was recorded once. The CDR3 spells CASSLALRDSLNTEAFF. The CDR3 DNA is TGTGCCAGCAGTTTAGCGCTAAGGGACAGCTTGAACACTGAAGCTTTCTTT. The chain carries TRBV12-3 or TRBV12-4 and TRBJ1-1; 7 nucleotides match TRBD1. This CDR3 contains 17 residues. V gave up 0 bases and J gave up 0 bases; unmatched junction bases: 7.

The sample holds many counts of this clonotype. V is TRBV15 and J is TRBJ2-5, with D hard to call. V was shortened by 1 base and J by 4 bases, with 4 bases between the two germline ends. This CDR3 is 12 amino acids long. The germline CDR1 and CDR2 sequences are LNHNV and YYDKDF (reference sequence). DNA of the CDR3: TGTGCCACCAGCAGAGTTGGAGAGACCCAGTACTTC. Its protein product is CATSRVGETQYF.

Of note for this clonotype: A much larger clonotype is one base distant, so this may be a read error. The chain employs TRBV11-3 and TRBJ2-2, with D perhaps matching TRBD2 (5 bases). CDR3 size: 13 residues. Germline values: CDR1 SGHNT, CDR2 YENEEA. CDR3 region: CASRRGNTGDLFF. CDR3 coding DNA: TGTGCCAGCAGAAGAGGAAACACCGGGGATCTGTTTTTT.

This clonotype was picked up a small number of times. The V gene is TRBV6-1, the J gene TRBJ1-1; D possibly corresponds to TRBD1 (5 bases). Germline V CDR1 and CDR2: MNHNS, SASEGT. V lost 6 bases and J lost 10, with 15 bases in between. The CDR3 sequence is 12 residues long. The CDR3 loop is CASSAGPGGAFF. The CDR3 DNA reads TGTGCCAGCAGCGCGGGCCCCGGGGGAGCTTTCTTT.

This clonotype was seen a single time. J is TRBJ2-3 and V is TRBV2; D remains unclear. Trimming shortened V by 9 bases and J by 3 bases, and 4 bases separated the two germline ends. The CDR3 covers 10 residues. The germline CDR1 and CDR2 sequences are SNHLY and FYNNEI. CDR3 region: CASLTDTQYF. For the CDR3, the DNA is TGTGCCAGTTTAACAGATACGCAGTATTTT.

This clonotype was detected only a few times. The V and J genes are TRBV2 and TRBJ1-5, with 8 bases aligning to TRBD1. Germline V gives CDR1 SNHLY, CDR2 FYNNEI. J was trimmed by 6 bases and V by 6 bases; bases with no gene match: 7. This CDR3 comprises 14 residues. The CDR3 nucleotides read TGTGCCAGCAGCGATAGGACAGGGACTCAGCCCCAGCATTTT. Translation gives CASSDRTGTQPQHF.

The V gene is TRBV19, the J gene TRBJ1-4; D not certain. The V end was cut by 10 bases, the J end by 3 bases, with 18 bases between. The CDR3 consists of 15 residues. Germline-derived CDR1 and CDR2 are LNHDA and SQIVND (reference sequence). CDR3 amino acids: CATRREGGPNEKLFF. The CDR3 DNA reads TGTGCCACCCGGAGGGAGGGTGGGCCTAATGAAAAACTGTTTTTT.

V is TRBV28 and J is TRBJ2-1; 8 positions match TRBD2. V was pared by 5 bases and J by 6 bases, with 9 bases of the junction left unmatched. CDR1 and CDR2 (germline): MDHEN, SYDVKM. The CDR3 runs 15 residues. The CDR3 sequence is CASSGERERFNEQFF. CDR3 DNA: TGTGCCAGCAGTGGGGAGCGGGAGAGATTCAATGAGCAGTTCTTC.

In regard to this clonotype: The junction departs from the called germline gene at one end, perhaps through a read error. CDR3 sequence reads: CARSLQSPLHF. The CDR3 DNA reads as TGTGCCCGCAGCTTACAGTCACCCCTCCACTTT. This chain links TRBV7-9 with TRBJ1-6; D gene uncertain. There are 11 residues in the CDR3. CDR1 is SEHNR and CDR2 is FQNEAQ in the germline V gene (reference sequence).

The rearrangement uses TRBV5-1 and TRBJ1-1, with D tentatively TRBD1 (5 bases). Germline V gene data show CDR1 as SGHRS and CDR2 as YFSETQ. The CDR3 spans 12 residues. Trimming took 2 bases from V and 5 from J, leaving 7 bases between them. CDR3 nucleotide sequence: TGCGCCAGCAGCTTCGAGGGGACTGAAGCTTTCTTT. It specifies CASSFEGTEAFF.

This clonotype has at least ten counts. This chain joins TRBV13 and TRBJ1-6; a possible D gene is TRBD1 (5 bases). Germline V gives CDR1 PRHDT, CDR2 FYEKMQ (reference sequence). This CDR3 is 15 amino acids long. Trimming took off 5 bases at V and 4 bases at J, with 12 bases between the two ends. The CDR3: CASSPNGGYNSPLHF. Here the CDR3 DNA reads TGTGCCAGCAGCCCGAACGGGGGGTATAATTCACCCCTCCACTTT.

The DNA for the CDR3 is TGCAGCGTTGTGGTGGGCACTGAAGCTTTCTTT. This sequence encodes CSVVVGTEAFF. The rearrangement links TRBV29-1 to TRBJ1-1, with D unresolved. Trimming took off 4 bases at V and 4 bases at J, with 7 bases between the two ends. In germline, CDR1 is SQVTM, CDR2 ANQGSEA. This CDR3 is built from 11 residues.

V is TRBV5-6 and J is TRBJ2-3; the D is unclear. The CDR3 sequence is 17 residues long. The germline gives CDR1 SGHDT, CDR2 YYEEEE. The V and J ends lost 1 base and 2 bases respectively, with 17 bases between them. CDR3 DNA sequence: TGTGCCAGCAGCTTGACCCGGTGGCCCTACCACACAGATACGCAGTATTTT. Translating it yields CASSLTRWPYHTDTQYF. The full variable domain, rest sourced from reference TRBV5-6 and TRBJ2-3, is DAGVTQSPTHLIKTRGQQVTLRCSPKSGHDTVSWYQQALGQGPQFIFQYYEEEERQRGNFPDRFSGHQFPNYSSELNVNALLLGDSALYLCASSLTRWPYHTDTQYFGPGTRLTVL.

J is TRBJ1-6 and V is TRBV10-3; tentative D call: TRBD1 (5 bases). V lost 1 base and J 7 bases, leaving 5 bases between the germline ends. The CDR3 has 13 amino acids. Germline loops: CDR1 ENHRY, CDR2 SYGVKD. In DNA form, the CDR3 reads TGTGCCATCAGTGAGTGGGGGAATTCACCCCTCCACTTT. Residues: CAISEWGNSPLHF.

The chain combines TRBV2 with TRBJ1-1; no clear D gene. CDR3 size: 14 residues. Germline V gene data show CDR1 as SNHLY and CDR2 as FYNNEI. V was cut by 6 bases and J by 4 bases, with 15 bases left in between. The CDR3 region is CASRTRIVSTEAFF. For the CDR3, the DNA is TGTGCCAGCAGAACGCGGATCGTGAGCACTGAAGCTTTCTTT.

This sequence joins TRBV20-1 and TRBJ2-5, with D unclear. CDR3 length equals 15 residues. Germline-derived CDR1 and CDR2 are DFQATT and SNEGSKA (reference sequence). Deletions cut 0 bases from V and 1 base from J, with 12 bases between. CDR3 sequence (DNA): TGCAGTGCTAGAGACTGGCTGGTGCTCCAAGAGACCCAGTACTTC. Protein: CSARDWLVLQETQYF.

V and J are TRBV4-1 and TRBJ1-2, with a tentative D call TRBD1 (5 bases). V shed 2 bases and J shed 4 bases, with 8 bases lying between them. The CDR3 has 13 amino acids. Germline loops: CDR1 MGHRA, CDR2 YSYEKL. In DNA, the CDR3 is TGCGCCAGCAGCCAAAAAGACAGCTATGGCTACACCTTC. Residues: CASSQKDSYGYTF.

The V and J genes are TRBV20-1 and TRBJ1-2; 9 bases are a match to TRBD1. The germline gives CDR1 DFQATT, CDR2 SNEGSKA (reference sequence). CDR3 length: 16 amino acids. J was trimmed by 1 base and V by 3 bases; bases with no gene match: 9. The CDR3 reads CSASRTGAPLNYGYTF. CDR3 coding DNA: TGCAGTGCTAGCCGGACAGGGGCGCCCCTTAACTATGGCTACACCTTC.

This clonotype has more than one count but fewer than ten. The genes are TRBV30 and TRBJ2-1, with TRBD2 identical over 10 bases. V lost 6 bases and J lost 2; bases outside the gene matches: 7. The CDR3 is 15 amino acids. Germline V gene lookup returns CDR1 GTSNPN and CDR2 SVGIG (reference sequence). The CDR3 protein is CACLAGALAYNEQFF. CDR3 in DNA: TGTGCCTGTCTAGCGGGAGCCTTGGCCTACAATGAGCAGTTCTTC.

Turning to this clonotype: The junction shows a germline mismatch at one end, possibly a read error. The rearrangement links TRBV6-5 to TRBJ2-6, with D perhaps TRBD1 or TRBD2 (5 bases each). The CDR3 contains 15 residues. Germline assignment: CDR1 MNHEY and CDR2 SVGAGI. CDR3: CASSSGAAGANVMTF. CDR3 in DNA: TGTGCCAGCAGTTCCGGGGCGGCTGGGGCCAACGTCATGACTTTC.

This clonotype was recorded at least ten times. The CDR3 reads CASSSNSLTEAFF. In DNA, the CDR3 is TGTGCCAGCAGTTCCAATTCGCTAACTGAAGCTTTCTTT. The chain is built from TRBV27 and TRBJ1-1; unclear D gene. Germline CDR1 and CDR2: MNHEY and SMNVEV (reference sequence). Trimming left V 4 bases short and J 5 bases short, with 11 bases between. The CDR3 covers 13 residues.

Turning to this clonotype: This may be a read error, as it is one base from a much larger clone. The J gene is TRBJ2-7, the V gene TRBV11-2, with 9 bases lining up with TRBD2. The CDR3 has 15 residues. V lost 5 bases, J lost 3 bases, and 8 bases stayed unmatched. Germline V gene lookup returns CDR1 SGHAT and CDR2 FQNNGV. As DNA, the CDR3 is TGTGCCAGCAGCCGTCCCGCTAGCGGGAACTACGAGCAGTACTTC. Its protein is CASSRPASGNYEQYF.

The DNA for the CDR3 is TGTGCCAGCAGCACCTCGGACAGCCTCCAAGAGACCCAGTACTTC. It yields the protein CASSTSDSLQETQYF. The chain joins TRBV27 to TRBJ2-5, with D tentatively TRBD1 (6 bases). CDR1 is MNHEY and CDR2 is SMNVEV in the germline V gene (reference sequence). The V end was cut by 6 bases, the J end by 1 base, with 15 bases between. The CDR3 runs to 15 residues.